This T cell receptor beta chain was sequenced in a study of cytomegalovirus exposure and HLA in healthy donors. This clone was detected only a few times. Its antigen is undetermined. Study outcomes and limitations: Presence/absence analysis assumed near-uniform sequencing depth across donors.

This CDR3 region has 15 residues. The trim removed 4 bases at V and 7 bases at J, leaving 9 bases unmatched. CDR1 and CDR2 from the germline V gene are SGHDT and YYEEEE. 13 Jbeta primers and 60 Vbeta primers were used for the PCR. TCRdb keeps only in-frame clones here, not all; method: immunoSEQ multiplex PCR. This sample has under 85,000 clones, with 65% to 85% found just once. The chain combines TRBV5-6 with TRBJ1-4; 8 positions agree with TRBD1. Sequencing was carried out using PBMCs. The origin of this receptor is a woman in her thirties or forties in good health and CMV-seropositive. The CDR3 DNA is TGTGCCAGCAGCGAGACCCAGGGGGCGGGTGAAAAACTGTTTTTT. Amino acids: CASSETQGAGEKLFF. The complete variable domain, with remaining parts taken from reference TRBV5-6 and TRBJ1-4, reads DAGVTQSPTHLIKTRGQQVTLRCSPKSGHDTVSWYQQALGQGPQFIFQYYEEEERQRGNFPDRFSGHQFPNYSSELNVNALLLGDSALYLCASSETQGAGEKLFFGSGTQLSVL.